This TCR beta chain emerged from a study of T cell clonality in common variable immunodeficiency. Study-wide findings and caveats: In common variable immunodeficiency, TCR beta chains reportedly carried fewer deletions and N-nucleotide insertions.

Patients and controls were mostly of Caucasian heritage. Concerning this clone: Its matching antigen is unknown.

Sequencing was performed with immunoSEQ multiplex PCR; in TCRdb, only in-frame clones are kept and a portion is missing. Recorded here are over 11,000 clones, none singletons. This TCR was sampled from a human donor with common variable immunodeficiency. Sequenced sample: peripheral blood mononuclear cells.

CDR3 DNA (partial): TGTGCCAGTAGTATCGGCCTAGCGGGGCCCGGGGAG. Translation: CASSIGLAGPGE. The CDR3 in full is CASSIGLAGPGELFF. This chain joins TRBV19 and TRBJ2-2; 9 nucleotides line up with TRBD2. With the read ending 3 residues before the CDR3 end, the germline J gene is used to fill in that end. Germline trimming cut 3 bases from V and 6 bases from J; bases unmatched to any gene: 5. CDR1 and CDR2 (germline): LNHDA, SQIVND (reference sequence). The CDR3 runs 15 residues.